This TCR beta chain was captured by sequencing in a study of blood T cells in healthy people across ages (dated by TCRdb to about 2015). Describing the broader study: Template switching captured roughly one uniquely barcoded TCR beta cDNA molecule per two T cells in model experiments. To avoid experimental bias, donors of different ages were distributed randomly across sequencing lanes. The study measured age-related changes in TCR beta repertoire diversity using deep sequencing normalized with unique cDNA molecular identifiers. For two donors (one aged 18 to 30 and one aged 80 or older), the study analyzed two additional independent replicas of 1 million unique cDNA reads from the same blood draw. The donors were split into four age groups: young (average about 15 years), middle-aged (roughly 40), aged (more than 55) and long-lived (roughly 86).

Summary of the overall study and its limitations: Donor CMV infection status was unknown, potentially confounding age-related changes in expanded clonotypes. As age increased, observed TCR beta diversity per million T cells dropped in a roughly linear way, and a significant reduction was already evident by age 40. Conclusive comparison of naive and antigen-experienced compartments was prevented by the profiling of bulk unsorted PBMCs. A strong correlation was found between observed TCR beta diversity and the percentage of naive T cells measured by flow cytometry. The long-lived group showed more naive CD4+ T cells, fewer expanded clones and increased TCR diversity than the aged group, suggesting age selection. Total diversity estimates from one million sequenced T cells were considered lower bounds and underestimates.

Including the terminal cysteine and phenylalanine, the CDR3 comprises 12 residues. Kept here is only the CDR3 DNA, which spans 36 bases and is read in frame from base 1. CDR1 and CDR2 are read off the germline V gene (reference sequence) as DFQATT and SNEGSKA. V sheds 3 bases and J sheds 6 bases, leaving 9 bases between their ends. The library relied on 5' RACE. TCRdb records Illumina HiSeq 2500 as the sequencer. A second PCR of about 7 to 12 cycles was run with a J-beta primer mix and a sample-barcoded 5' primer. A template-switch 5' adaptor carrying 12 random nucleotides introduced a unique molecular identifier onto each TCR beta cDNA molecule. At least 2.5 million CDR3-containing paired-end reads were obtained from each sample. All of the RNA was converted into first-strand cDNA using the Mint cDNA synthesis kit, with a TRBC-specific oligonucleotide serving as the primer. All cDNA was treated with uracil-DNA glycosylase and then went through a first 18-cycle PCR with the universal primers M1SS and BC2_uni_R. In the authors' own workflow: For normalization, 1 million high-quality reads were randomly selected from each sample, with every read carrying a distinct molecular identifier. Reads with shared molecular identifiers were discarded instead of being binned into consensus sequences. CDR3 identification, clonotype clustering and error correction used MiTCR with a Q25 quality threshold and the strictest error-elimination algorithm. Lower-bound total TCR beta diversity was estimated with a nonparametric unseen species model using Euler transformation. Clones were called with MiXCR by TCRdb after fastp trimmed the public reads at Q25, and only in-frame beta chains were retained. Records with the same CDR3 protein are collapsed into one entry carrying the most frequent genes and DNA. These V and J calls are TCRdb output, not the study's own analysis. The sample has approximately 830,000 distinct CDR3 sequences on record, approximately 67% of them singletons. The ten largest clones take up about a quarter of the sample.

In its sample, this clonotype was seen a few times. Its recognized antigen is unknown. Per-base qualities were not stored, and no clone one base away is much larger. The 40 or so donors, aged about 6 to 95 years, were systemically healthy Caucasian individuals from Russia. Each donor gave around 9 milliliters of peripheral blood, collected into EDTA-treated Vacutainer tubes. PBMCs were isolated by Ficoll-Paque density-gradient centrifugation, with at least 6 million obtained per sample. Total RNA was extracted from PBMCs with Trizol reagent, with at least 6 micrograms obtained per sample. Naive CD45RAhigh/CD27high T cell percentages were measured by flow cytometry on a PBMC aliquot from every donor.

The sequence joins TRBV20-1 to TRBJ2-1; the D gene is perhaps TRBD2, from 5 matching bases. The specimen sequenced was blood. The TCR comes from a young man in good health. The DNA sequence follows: TGCAGTGCTAGGTACCGGGGCAATGAGCAGTTCTTC. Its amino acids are CSARYRGNEQFF.